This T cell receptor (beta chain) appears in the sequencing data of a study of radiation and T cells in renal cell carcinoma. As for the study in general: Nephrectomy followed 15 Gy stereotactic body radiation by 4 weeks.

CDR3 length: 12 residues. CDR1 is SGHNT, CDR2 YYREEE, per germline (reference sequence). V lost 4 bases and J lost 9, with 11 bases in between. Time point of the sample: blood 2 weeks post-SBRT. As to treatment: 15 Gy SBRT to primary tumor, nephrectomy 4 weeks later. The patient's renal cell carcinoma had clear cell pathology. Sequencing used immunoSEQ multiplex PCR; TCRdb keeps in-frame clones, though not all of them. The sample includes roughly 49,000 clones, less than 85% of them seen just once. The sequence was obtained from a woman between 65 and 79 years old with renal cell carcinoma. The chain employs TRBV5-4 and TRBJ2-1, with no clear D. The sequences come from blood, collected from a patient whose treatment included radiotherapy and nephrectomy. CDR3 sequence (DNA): TGTGCCAGCAGCCTGCCCGGTTTTGAGCAGTTCTTC. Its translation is CASSLPGFEQFF.